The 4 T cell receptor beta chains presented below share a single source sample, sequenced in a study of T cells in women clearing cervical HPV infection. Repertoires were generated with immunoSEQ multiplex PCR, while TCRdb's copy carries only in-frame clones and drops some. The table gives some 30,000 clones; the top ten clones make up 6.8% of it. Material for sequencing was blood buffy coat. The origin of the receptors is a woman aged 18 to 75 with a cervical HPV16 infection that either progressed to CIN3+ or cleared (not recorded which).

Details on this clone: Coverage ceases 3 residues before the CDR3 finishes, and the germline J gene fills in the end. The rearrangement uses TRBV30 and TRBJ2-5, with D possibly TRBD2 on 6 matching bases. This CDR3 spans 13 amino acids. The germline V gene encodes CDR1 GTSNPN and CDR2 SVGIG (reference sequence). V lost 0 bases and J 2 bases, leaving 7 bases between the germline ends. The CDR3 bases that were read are TGTGCCTGGAGTGTGGGGGGTCAAGAGACC. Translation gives CAWSVGGQET. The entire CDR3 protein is CAWSVGGQETQYF. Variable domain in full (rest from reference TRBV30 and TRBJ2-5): SQTIHQWPATLVQPVGSPLSLECTVEGTSNPNLYWYRQAAGRGLQLLFYSVGIGQISSEVPQNLSASRPQDRQFILSSKKLLLSDSGFYLCAWSVGGQETQYFGPGTRLLVL.

The sequenced CDR3 bases are TGCAGTGCTAGAGGGGACTTCCAGGGTATT. Residues: CSARGDFQGI. The CDR3 in full is CSARGDFQGIQYF. The rearrangement links TRBV20-1 to TRBJ2-4, with D possibly being TRBD2 (6 bases). The read falls 3 residues short of the CDR3 end, and the missing part is taken from the germline J gene. The CDR3 has 13 residues. Germline V CDR1 and CDR2: DFQATT, SNEGSKA (reference sequence).

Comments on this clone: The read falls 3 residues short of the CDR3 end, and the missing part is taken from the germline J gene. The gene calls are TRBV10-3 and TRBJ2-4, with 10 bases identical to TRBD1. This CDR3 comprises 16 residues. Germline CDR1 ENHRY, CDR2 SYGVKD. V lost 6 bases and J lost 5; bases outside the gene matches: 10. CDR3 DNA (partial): TGTGCCATCAGAGCAGCCGGGACAGGGGTTCAAAACATT. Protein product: CAIRAAGTGVQNI. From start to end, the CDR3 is CAIRAAGTGVQNIQYF.

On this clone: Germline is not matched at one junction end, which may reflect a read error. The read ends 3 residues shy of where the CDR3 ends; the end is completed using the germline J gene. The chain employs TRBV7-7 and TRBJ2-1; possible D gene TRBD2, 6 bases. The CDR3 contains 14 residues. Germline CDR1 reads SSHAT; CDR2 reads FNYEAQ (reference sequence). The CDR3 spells CASSPGTSYNEQFF. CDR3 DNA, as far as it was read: TGTGCTAGCAGCCCTGGGACTTCCTACAATGAG.